This record concerns one T cell receptor (beta chain) sequence. This clone showed up just a few times. The clone's antigen remains unknown. No per-base quality is available; no much larger clone lies one base away. The same CDR3 can be traced to other DNA sequences in this sample. The library was prepared using the immunoSEQ multiplex PCR assay. Rearranged TCR beta chain sequences were amplified using the hsTCRB Kit according to the manufacturer's protocol. Sequencing of TCRB libraries was carried out on an Illumina MiSeq. On the authors' methods: The kit vendor's proprietary platform handled demultiplexing, trimming and gene mapping. Entries here come from immuneACCESS through TCRdb and include only in-frame sequences with V and J called. Some clones fail to appear in such tables; in the studies checked, an unresolved V gene covers under half of the shortfall, and the cause of the remainder is unknown. That table supplies the V and J calls and clone size; D and trimming were determined from the DNA. For this sample the table gives about 130,000 clones, of which roughly 77% were detected only once. The ten largest account for 5.5% of the sample.

The germline V gene yields SGHTA for CDR1 and FQGNSA for CDR2. CDR3 length: 12 amino acids, cysteine to phenylalanine. The sequence is cut down to CDR3 DNA, 36 bases in frame from base 1. Trimming takes 4 bases from V and 2 bases from J, and the germline ends sit 4 bases apart. These data come from a study of a mutant IDH1 vaccine in newly diagnosed glioma (dated by TCRdb to about 2021). At the level of the whole study: Across visits V03 through V10, patients got a total of eight vaccinations, given in weeks 1, 3, 5, 7, 11, 15, 19 and 23. Vaccination started 4-6 weeks after radiotherapy alone, or was given together with temozolomide cycles in the groups whose treatment included chemotherapy. Of the 25 to 40 treated patients, approximately 62% were male and approximately 40% were female, and the mean age was 40.4 years. Prior to enrollment, standard therapy consisting of radiotherapy alone, temozolomide alone, or radiochemotherapy with temozolomide had been administered to patients, with the combination being received by most patients. Peripheral blood was drawn at six visits: V03 (baseline), V05, V07, V10, V12 and V13. For exploratory analyses, approximately 23 treated patients had longitudinal TCRB deep sequencing done wherever samples were available.

What the study reported, not specific to this receptor: Immune responses induced by the vaccine were seen in approximately 93% of patients across multiple MHC alleles. PBMC samples for TCRB deep sequencing were selected based on availability. Pseudoprogression appeared unrelated to alterations in the top peripheral T cell clonotypes detected by TCRB sequencing. It was noted by the authors that analyses of patient blood samples could not be reproduced owing to sample limitations.

The time point label here, explained by the study, means: week 11, during vaccination. Each vaccine dose was 300 ug of a 20-mer mutant IDH1 peptide in Montanide, given subcutaneously with topical imiquimod. Donors had newly diagnosed WHO grade 3 or 4 IDH1-mutant astrocytomas with loss of nuclear ATRX. The samples were drawn from NOA16, a multicentre, single-arm, open-label phase I trial in Germany that tested a mutant IDH1 peptide vaccine in humans for the first time. The DNeasy Blood and Tissue Kit was used to extract genomic DNA from EDTA blood for TCRB sequencing. Source: PBMCs, taken from a glioma patient whose treatment included an IDH1 peptide vaccine. The source of this sequence is a middle-aged man with glioma. This chain is built from TRBV7-2 and TRBJ2-3, with no reliable assignment of the D segment. Here the CDR3 is given as CASSSTTDTQYF. The nucleotides are TGTGCCAGCAGCTCAACCACAGATACGCAGTATTTT.